This T cell receptor (beta chain) appears in the sequencing data of a study of T cells in women clearing cervical HPV infection. Concerning this clone itself: What it recognizes is unknown. The read terminates 3 residues ahead of where the CDR3 ends, so the germline J gene completes it.

Assay: immunoSEQ multiplex PCR; the TCRdb copy retains only in-frame clones and omits some. The sample data list about 24,000 clones. CDR1 SGHNT and CDR2 YENEEA come from the germline V gene. Germline trimming cut 0 bases from V and 4 bases from J; bases unmatched to any gene: 4. The CDR3 sequence is 15 residues long. Overall study results and limits: Associations may precede or follow infection; HPV-specific or memory T cells were not isolated.

This chain joins TRBV11-3 and TRBJ2-5; 8 bases line up with TRBD2. The sequence derives from a woman between 18 and 69 years old with a cervical HPV16 infection that either progressed to CIN3+ or cleared (not recorded which). The sample consisted of blood buffy coat. The CDR3: CASSLDGTSRETQYF. Incomplete CDR3 DNA: TGTGCCAGCAGCTTAGATGGGACTAGTCGAGAGACC.